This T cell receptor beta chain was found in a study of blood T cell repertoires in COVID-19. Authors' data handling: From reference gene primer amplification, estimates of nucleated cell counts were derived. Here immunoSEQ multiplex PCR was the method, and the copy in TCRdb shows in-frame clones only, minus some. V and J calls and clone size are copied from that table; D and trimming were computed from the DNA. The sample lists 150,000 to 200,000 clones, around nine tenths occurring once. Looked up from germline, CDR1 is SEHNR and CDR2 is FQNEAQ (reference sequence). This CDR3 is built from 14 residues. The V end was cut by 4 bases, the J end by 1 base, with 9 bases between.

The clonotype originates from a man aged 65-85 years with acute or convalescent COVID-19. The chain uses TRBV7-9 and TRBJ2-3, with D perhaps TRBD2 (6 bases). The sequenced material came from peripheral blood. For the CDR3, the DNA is TGTGCCAGCAGCTGGGACTCACGCACAGATACGCAGTATTTT. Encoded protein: CASSWDSRTDTQYF. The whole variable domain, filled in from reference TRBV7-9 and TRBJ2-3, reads DTGVSQNPRHKITKRGQNVTFRCDPISEHNRLYWYRQTLGQGPEFLTYFQNEAQLEKSRLLSDRFSAERPKGSFSTLEIQRTEQGDSAMYLCASSWDSRTDTQYFGPGTRLTVL.